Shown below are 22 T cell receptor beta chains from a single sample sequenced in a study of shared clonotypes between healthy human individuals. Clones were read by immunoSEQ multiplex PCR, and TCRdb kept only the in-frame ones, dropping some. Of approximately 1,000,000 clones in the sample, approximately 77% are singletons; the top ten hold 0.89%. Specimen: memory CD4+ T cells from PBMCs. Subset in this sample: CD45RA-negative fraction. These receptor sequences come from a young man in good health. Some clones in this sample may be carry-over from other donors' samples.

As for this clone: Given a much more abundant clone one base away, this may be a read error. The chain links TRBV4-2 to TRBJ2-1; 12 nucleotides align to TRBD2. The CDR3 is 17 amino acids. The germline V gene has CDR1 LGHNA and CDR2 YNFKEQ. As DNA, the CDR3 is TGTGCCAGCAGTCGGACTAGCGGGACCAGCTCCTACAGTGAGCAGTTCTTC. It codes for CASSRTSGTSSYSEQFF.

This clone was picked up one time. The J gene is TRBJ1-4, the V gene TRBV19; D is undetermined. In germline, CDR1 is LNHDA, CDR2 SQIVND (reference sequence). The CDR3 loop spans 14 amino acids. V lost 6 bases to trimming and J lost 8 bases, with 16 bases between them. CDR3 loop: CASSPRPRTEKLFF. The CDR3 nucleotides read TGTGCCAGTAGCCCCCGTCCCAGGACGGAAAAACTGTTTTTT.

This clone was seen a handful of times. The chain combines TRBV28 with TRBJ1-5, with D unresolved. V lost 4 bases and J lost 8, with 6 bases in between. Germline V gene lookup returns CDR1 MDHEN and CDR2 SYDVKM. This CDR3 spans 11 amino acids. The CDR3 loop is CASSSTEPQHF. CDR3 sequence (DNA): TGTGCCAGCAGTTCTACAGAGCCCCAGCATTTT.

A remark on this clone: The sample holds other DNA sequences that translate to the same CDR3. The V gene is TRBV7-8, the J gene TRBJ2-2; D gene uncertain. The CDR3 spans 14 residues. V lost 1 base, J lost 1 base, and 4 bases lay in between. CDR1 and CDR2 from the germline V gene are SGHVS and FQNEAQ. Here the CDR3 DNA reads TGTGCCAGCAGCTTAGGACTGAACACCGGGGAGCTGTTTTTT. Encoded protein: CASSLGLNTGELFF. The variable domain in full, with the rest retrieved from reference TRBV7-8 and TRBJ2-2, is GAGVSQSPRYKVAKRGQDVALRCDPISGHVSLFWYQQALGQGPEFLTYFQNEAQLDKSGLPSDRFFAERPEGSVSTLKIQRTQQEDSAVYLCASSLGLNTGELFFGEGSRLTVL.

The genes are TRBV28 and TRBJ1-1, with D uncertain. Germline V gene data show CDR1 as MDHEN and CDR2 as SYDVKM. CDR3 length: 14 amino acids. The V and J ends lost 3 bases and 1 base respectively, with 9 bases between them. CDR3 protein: CASSLELKNTEAFF. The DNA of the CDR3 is TGTGCCAGCAGTTTGGAATTAAAGAACACTGAAGCTTTCTTT. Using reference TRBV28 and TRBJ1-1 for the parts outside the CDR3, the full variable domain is DVKVTQSSRYLVKRTGEKVFLECVQDMDHENMFWYRQDPGLGLRLIYFSYDVKMKEKGDIPEGYSVSREKKERFSLILESASTNQTSMYLCASSLELKNTEAFFGQGTRLTVV.

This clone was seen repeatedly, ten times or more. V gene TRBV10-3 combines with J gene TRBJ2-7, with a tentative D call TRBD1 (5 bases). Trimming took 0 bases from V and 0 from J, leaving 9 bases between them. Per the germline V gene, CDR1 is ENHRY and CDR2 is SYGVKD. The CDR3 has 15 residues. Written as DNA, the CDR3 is TGTGCCATCAGTGAGTCCAGGGCAGTCTCCTACGAGCAGTACTTC. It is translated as CAISESRAVSYEQYF.

The CDR3 nucleotides read TGCGCCAGCAGCACCCCTCGTGAGCGCGCGAACACCGGGGAGCTGTTTTTT. This sequence encodes CASSTPRERANTGELFF. This chain uses TRBV5-1 with TRBJ2-2; no definite D call. V gave up 4 bases and J gave up 0 bases, with 16 bases separating them. This CDR3 comprises 17 residues. The germline V gene encodes CDR1 SGHRS and CDR2 YFSETQ.

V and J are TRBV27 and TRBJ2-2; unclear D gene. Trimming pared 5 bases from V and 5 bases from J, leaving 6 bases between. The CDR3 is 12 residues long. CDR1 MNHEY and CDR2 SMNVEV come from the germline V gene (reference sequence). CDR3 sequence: CASSPATGELFF. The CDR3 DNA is TGTGCCAGCAGTCCCGCTACCGGGGAGCTGTTTTTT.

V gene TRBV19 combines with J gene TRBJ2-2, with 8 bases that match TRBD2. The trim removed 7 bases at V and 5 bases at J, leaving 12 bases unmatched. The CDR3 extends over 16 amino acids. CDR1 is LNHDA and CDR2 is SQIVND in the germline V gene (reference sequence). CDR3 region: CASTTMAGGGTGELFF. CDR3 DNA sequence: TGTGCCAGTACCACGATGGCGGGAGGTGGGACCGGGGAGCTGTTTTTT. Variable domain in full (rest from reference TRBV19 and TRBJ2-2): DGGITQSPKYLFRKEGQNVTLSCEQNLNHDAMYWYRQDPGQGLRLIYYSQIVNDFQKGDIAEGYSVSREKKESFPLTVTSAQKNPTAFYLCASTTMAGGGTGELFFGEGSRLTVL.

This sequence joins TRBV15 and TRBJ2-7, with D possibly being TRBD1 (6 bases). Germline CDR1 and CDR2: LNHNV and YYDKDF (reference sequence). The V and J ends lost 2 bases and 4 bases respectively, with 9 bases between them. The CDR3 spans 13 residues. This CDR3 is CATSRNTGYEQYF. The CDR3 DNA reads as TGTGCCACCAGCAGAAACACAGGGTACGAGCAGTACTTC.

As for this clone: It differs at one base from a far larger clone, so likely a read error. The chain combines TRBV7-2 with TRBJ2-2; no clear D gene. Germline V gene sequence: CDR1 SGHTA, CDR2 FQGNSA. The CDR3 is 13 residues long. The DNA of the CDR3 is TGTGTCAGCACCCAGTCCCGCACCGGGGAGCTGTTTTTT. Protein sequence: CVSTQSRTGELFF.

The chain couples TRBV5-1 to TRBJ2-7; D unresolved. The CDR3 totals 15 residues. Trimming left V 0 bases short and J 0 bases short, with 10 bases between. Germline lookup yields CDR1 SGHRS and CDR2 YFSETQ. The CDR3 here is CASSLESVDSYEQYF. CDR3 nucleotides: TGCGCCAGCAGCTTGGAGTCGGTTGACTCCTACGAGCAGTACTTC.

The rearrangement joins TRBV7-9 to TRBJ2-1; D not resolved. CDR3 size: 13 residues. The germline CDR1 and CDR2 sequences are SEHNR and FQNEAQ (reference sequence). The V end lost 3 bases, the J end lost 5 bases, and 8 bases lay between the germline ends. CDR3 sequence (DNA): TGTGCCAGCAGCTTCCGGGCGAACAATGAGCAGTTCTTC. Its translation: CASSFRANNEQFF. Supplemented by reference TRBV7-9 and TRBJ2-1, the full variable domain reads DTGVSQNPRHKITKRGQNVTFRCDPISEHNRLYWYRQTLGQGPEFLTYFQNEAQLEKSRLLSDRFSAERPKGSFSTLEIQRTEQGDSAMYLCASSFRANNEQFFGPGTRLTVL.

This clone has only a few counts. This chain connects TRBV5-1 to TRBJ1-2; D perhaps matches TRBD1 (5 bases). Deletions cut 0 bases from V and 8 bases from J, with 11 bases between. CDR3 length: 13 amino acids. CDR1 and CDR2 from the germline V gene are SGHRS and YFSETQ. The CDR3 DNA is TGCGCCAGCAGCTTGGCGGTAGAGGGGGGCTACACCTTC. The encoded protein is CASSLAVEGGYTF.

The CDR3 here is CASSESMGNQPQHF. CDR3 nucleotide sequence: TGTGCCAGCAGTGAGAGTATGGGTAATCAGCCCCAGCATTTT. This chain links TRBV2 with TRBJ1-5; D ambiguous. The CDR3 totals 14 residues. From germline, CDR1 is SNHLY and CDR2 FYNNEI. Trimming shortened V by 3 bases and J by 4 bases, and 10 bases separated the two germline ends.

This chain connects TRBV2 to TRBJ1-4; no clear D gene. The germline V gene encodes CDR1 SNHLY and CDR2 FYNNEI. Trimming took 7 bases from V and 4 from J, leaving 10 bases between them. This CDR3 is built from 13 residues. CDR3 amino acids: CASTEVGNEKLFF. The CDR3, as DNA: TGTGCCAGCACAGAGGTGGGTAATGAAAAACTGTTTTTT.

CDR3 residues: CASSLTSGMQEQFF. The DNA of the CDR3 is TGCGCCAGCAGCTTGACTAGCGGGATGCAGGAGCAGTTCTTC. V gene TRBV5-1 combines with J gene TRBJ2-1; 10 positions agree with TRBD2. CDR1 and CDR2 from the germline V gene are SGHRS and YFSETQ. This CDR3 has 14 residues. V shed 1 base, J shed 10 bases, and the junction held 5 bases outside the gene matches.

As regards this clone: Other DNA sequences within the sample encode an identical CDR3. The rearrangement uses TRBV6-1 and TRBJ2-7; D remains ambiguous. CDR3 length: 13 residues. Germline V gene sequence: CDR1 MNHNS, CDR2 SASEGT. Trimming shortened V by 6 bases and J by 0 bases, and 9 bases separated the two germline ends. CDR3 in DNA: TGTGCCAGCAGGGTTAGAAGCTCCTACGAGCAGTACTTC. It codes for CASRVRSSYEQYF.

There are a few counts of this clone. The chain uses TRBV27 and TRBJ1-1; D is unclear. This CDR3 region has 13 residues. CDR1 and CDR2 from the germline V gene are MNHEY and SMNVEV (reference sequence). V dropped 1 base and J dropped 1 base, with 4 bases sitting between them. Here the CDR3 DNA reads TGTGCCAGCAGTTTATGGGGGAACACTGAAGCTTTCTTT. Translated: CASSLWGNTEAFF.

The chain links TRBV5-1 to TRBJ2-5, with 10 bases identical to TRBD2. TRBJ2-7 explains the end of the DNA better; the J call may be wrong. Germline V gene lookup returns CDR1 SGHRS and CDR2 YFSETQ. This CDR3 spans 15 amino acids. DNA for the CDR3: TGCGCCAGCGGGGAGGGGACTAGCGTCATCGACGAGCAGTACTTC. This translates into CASGEGTSVIDEQYF.

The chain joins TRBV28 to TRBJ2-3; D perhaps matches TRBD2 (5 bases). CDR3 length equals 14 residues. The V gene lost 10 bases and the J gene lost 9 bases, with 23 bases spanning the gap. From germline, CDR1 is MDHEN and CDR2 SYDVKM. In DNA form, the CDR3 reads TGTGCCACCTTAGGATCGGGGATCACTGGAACGCAGTATTTT. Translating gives CATLGSGITGTQYF.

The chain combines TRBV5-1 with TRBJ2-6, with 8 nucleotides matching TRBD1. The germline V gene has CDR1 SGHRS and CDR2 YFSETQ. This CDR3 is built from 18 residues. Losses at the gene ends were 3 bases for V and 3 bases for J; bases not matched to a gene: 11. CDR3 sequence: CASSYNRQGNRGANVLTF. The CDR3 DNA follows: TGCGCCAGCAGCTACAATCGACAGGGGAACCGTGGGGCCAACGTCCTGACTTTC.